This is a list of T cell receptor beta chains from one sample in a study of blood T cell repertoires in COVID-19. Repertoires were generated with immunoSEQ multiplex PCR, while TCRdb's copy carries only in-frame clones and drops some. The sample records 110,000 to 150,000 clones, approximately 87% being singletons. The specimen was peripheral blood. The receptors originated from a human donor in a cohort sampled during active COVID-19. CDR3s include the opening cysteine and the closing phenylalanine or tryptophan. The D gene is left open where the match is weak.

v_gene: TRBV10-3; d_gene: TRBD2; j_gene: TRBJ2-2; CDR3aa: CATRRGDGNTGELFF
v_gene: TRBV12-3/TRBV12-4; d_gene: -; j_gene: TRBJ1-1; CDR3aa: CASRQRENTEAFF
v_gene: TRBV12-3/TRBV12-4; d_gene: TRBD1; j_gene: TRBJ1-5; CDR3aa: CASRGTGNQPQHF
v_gene: TRBV4-2; d_gene: -; j_gene: TRBJ1-5; CDR3aa: CASSHGVRQPQHF
v_gene: TRBV25-1; d_gene: -; j_gene: TRBJ2-5; CDR3aa: CASSDTRLGETQYF
v_gene: TRBV2; d_gene: -; j_gene: TRBJ1-4; CDR3aa: CASSERGEGRLFF
v_gene: TRBV6-2/TRBV6-3; d_gene: -; j_gene: TRBJ2-1; CDR3aa: CASSPFGLSEGSNEQFF
v_gene: TRBV7-8; d_gene: TRBD1; j_gene: TRBJ1-2; CDR3aa: CASSSTGQGAGGYTF
v_gene: TRBV6-1; d_gene: -; j_gene: TRBJ2-1; CDR3aa: CASSEMASAAEFNEQFF
v_gene: TRBV21-1; d_gene: -; j_gene: TRBJ1-2; CDR3aa: CASSKSLGYTF
v_gene: TRBV5-8; d_gene: TRBD2; j_gene: TRBJ2-1; CDR3aa: CASSWTSGSIYNEQFF
v_gene: TRBV25-1; d_gene: TRBD1; j_gene: TRBJ1-2; CDR3aa: CASSGQGTYGYTF
v_gene: TRBV19; d_gene: -; j_gene: TRBJ1-1; CDR3aa: CASTGQTEAFF
v_gene: TRBV5-6; d_gene: -; j_gene: TRBJ2-7; CDR3aa: CASSLRSLFYEQYF
v_gene: TRBV7-2; d_gene: TRBD1; j_gene: TRBJ1-2; CDR3aa: CASSAGQIYGYTF
v_gene: TRBV7-3; d_gene: -; j_gene: TRBJ2-5; CDR3aa: CASSLGAGKGTQYF
v_gene: TRBV5-4; d_gene: -; j_gene: TRBJ1-2; CDR3aa: CASSQRTDYYGYTF
v_gene: TRBV4-1; d_gene: TRBD1; j_gene: TRBJ2-1; CDR3aa: CASSLGTGGFNEQFF
v_gene: TRBV18; d_gene: -; j_gene: TRBJ1-1; CDR3aa: CASSPLTPGSNTEAFF
v_gene: TRBV10-3; d_gene: -; j_gene: TRBJ2-3; CDR3aa: CAISDPLADGTDTQYF
v_gene: TRBV5-1; d_gene: TRBD2; j_gene: TRBJ2-2; CDR3aa: CASSPNPVAGGNTGELFF
v_gene: TRBV10-3; d_gene: -; j_gene: TRBJ1-2; CDR3aa: CAISESSYGGPTYGYTF
v_gene: TRBV7-9; d_gene: -; j_gene: TRBJ2-5; CDR3aa: CASSLAGSQFRQETQYF
v_gene: TRBV6-2/TRBV6-3; d_gene: TRBD1; j_gene: TRBJ1-2; CDR3aa: CASSFHMDRGMDDGGYTF
v_gene: TRBV6-5; d_gene: -; j_gene: TRBJ1-1; CDR3aa: CASSLSDTKKAFF
v_gene: TRBV28; d_gene: -; j_gene: TRBJ1-2; CDR3aa: CASIAGYGYTF
v_gene: TRBV29-1; d_gene: TRBD1; j_gene: TRBJ1-1; CDR3aa: CSVPSGGTEAFF
v_gene: TRBV2; d_gene: -; j_gene: TRBJ2-3; CDR3aa: CASVLTDTQYF
v_gene: TRBV9; d_gene: -; j_gene: TRBJ1-2; CDR3aa: CASSAHGGDYGYTF
v_gene: TRBV6-5; d_gene: -; j_gene: TRBJ1-2; CDR3aa: CASTTRPGRGSYTF
v_gene: TRBV6-5; d_gene: -; j_gene: TRBJ1-1; CDR3aa: CASSYSSGLMNTEAFF
v_gene: TRBV19; d_gene: -; j_gene: TRBJ1-6; CDR3aa: CASTPGLGAGNSPLHF
v_gene: TRBV12-3/TRBV12-4; d_gene: -; j_gene: TRBJ1-1; CDR3aa: CASRKGGTEAFF
v_gene: TRBV6-2/TRBV6-3; d_gene: -; j_gene: TRBJ2-1; CDR3aa: CASSYGQGRGDEQFF
v_gene: TRBV12-3/TRBV12-4; d_gene: -; j_gene: TRBJ1-2; CDR3aa: CASSQDRRMGYTF
v_gene: TRBV5-1; d_gene: TRBD1; j_gene: TRBJ2-2; CDR3aa: CASSPRTGGTGELFF
v_gene: TRBV6-5; d_gene: TRBD1; j_gene: TRBJ1-1; CDR3aa: CASSYAGQGRLEAFF
v_gene: TRBV5-1; d_gene: TRBD2; j_gene: TRBJ2-3; CDR3aa: CASSLELAGADTQYF
v_gene: TRBV6-5; d_gene: -; j_gene: TRBJ1-2; CDR3aa: CASSYSKGAGYGYTF
v_gene: TRBV11-3; d_gene: TRBD1; j_gene: TRBJ1-1; CDR3aa: CASSTTTGEASEAFF
v_gene: TRBV18; d_gene: -; j_gene: TRBJ2-6; CDR3aa: CASSPGQLDYSGANVLTF